These 15 T cell receptor beta chains came from one sample sequenced in a study of PD-L1 blockade in urothelial cancer. Time point here: peripheral blood 6 weeks after treatment start. The method was immunoSEQ multiplex PCR; TCRdb's version includes in-frame clones alone and lacks a portion of them. The sample lists around 41,000 clones; 83% were seen once. The sequencing used PBMCs, collected around atezolizumab (anti-PD-L1) treatment. The receptors were gathered from a man in his sixties with urothelial cancer.

In the case of this clone: The junction departs from the called germline gene at one end, perhaps through a read error. This chain joins TRBV7-7 and TRBJ2-5; 7 bases match TRBD2. Germline-derived CDR1 and CDR2 are SSHAT and FNYEAQ (reference sequence). The CDR3 consists of 17 residues. CDR3 nucleotides: TGTGCTAGCAGCTCTGCGACGGGCAGGCGGGGGAAAGAGACCCAGTACTTC. Its translation is CASSSATGRRGKETQYF.

The gene calls are TRBV6-5 and TRBJ2-3; the match to TRBD1 covers 8 bases. Germline CDR1 MNHEY, CDR2 SVGAGI. V trimming: 5 bases; J trimming: 7 bases; junction bases outside the gene matches: 5. The CDR3 is made up of 13 amino acids. The CDR3 DNA reads TGTGCCAGCAGTCAGGACAGGGCCAATACGCAGTATTTT. Protein: CASSQDRANTQYF.

The table lists this clone with a count of one. The V gene is TRBV4-1, the J gene TRBJ2-3; D is undetermined. The CDR3 covers 14 residues. Per germline, CDR1 MGHRA and CDR2 YSYEKL. Trimming removed 3 bases from V and 1 base from J, with 8 bases in between. The CDR3 coding sequence is TGCGCCAGCAGCCAGGATACAGGCACAGATACGCAGTATTTT. Residues: CASSQDTGTDTQYF.

This chain joins TRBV5-4 and TRBJ2-5; 8 nucleotides agree with TRBD1. This CDR3 has 14 amino acids. Germline-derived CDR1 and CDR2 are SGHNT and YYREEE (reference sequence). V trimming: 4 bases; J trimming: 5 bases; junction bases outside the gene matches: 7. The CDR3 DNA reads TGTGCCAGCAGCCCGGGACAGGACCCTGAGACCCAGTACTTC. This translates into CASSPGQDPETQYF.

The rearrangement joins TRBV29-1 to TRBJ1-2; 8 bases fit TRBD1. Germline V gene data show CDR1 as SQVTM and CDR2 as ANQGSEA. V lost 7 bases and J lost 2; bases outside the gene matches: 6. There are 13 residues in the CDR3. CDR3 bases: TGCAGCGCCGTGGGACAGGCAAACTATGGCTACACCTTC. This sequence encodes CSAVGQANYGYTF. Looking up the rest from reference TRBV29-1 and TRBJ1-2 gives the full variable domain: SAVISQKPSRDICQRGTSLTIQCQVDSQVTMMFWYRQQPGQSLTLIATANQGSEATYESGFVIDKFPISRPNLTFSTLTVSNMSPEDSSIYLCSAVGQANYGYTFGSGTRLTVV.

This clone was observed once. The V gene is TRBV7-3, the J gene TRBJ2-1; D gene unclear. CDR3 size: 13 residues. Trimming stripped 4 bases from V and 7 bases from J, with 11 bases between. Germline CDR1 is SGHTA and CDR2 is FQGTGA. CDR3 in DNA: TGTGCCAGCAGCTGGCTCTCGGGTAATGAGCAGTTCTTC. It encodes CASSWLSGNEQFF.

The rearrangement uses TRBV2 and TRBJ2-2, with D tentatively TRBD1 (5 bases). V lost 4 bases and J lost 4, with 13 bases in between. This CDR3 comprises 15 residues. Germline CDR1 and CDR2: SNHLY and FYNNEI. The CDR3 loop reads CASSVGRAGTGELFF. The CDR3 coding sequence is TGTGCCAGCAGTGTGGGCAGGGCCGGCACCGGGGAGCTGTTTTTT.

The rearrangement joins TRBV10-3 to TRBJ1-4; 8 bases agree with TRBD1. This CDR3 has 15 amino acids. Germline assignment: CDR1 ENHRY and CDR2 SYGVKD. The junction had 3 bases not matched to a gene; V was cut back by 2 bases and J by 4 bases. The CDR3: CAISEQTGDNEKLFF. In nucleotides, the CDR3 is TGTGCCATCAGTGAGCAGACAGGGGATAATGAAAAACTGTTTTTT.

This chain uses TRBV6-5 with TRBJ2-3; D remains ambiguous. Germline CDR1 and CDR2: MNHEY and SVGAGI. V was shortened by 11 bases and J by 5 bases, with 14 bases between the two germline ends. This CDR3 region has 12 residues. This CDR3 reads CASLIMLDTQYF. The CDR3 DNA is TGTGCCTCCCTTATAATGTTAGATACGCAGTATTTT.

The V and J genes are TRBV7-2 and TRBJ2-3, with D possibly matching TRBD2 (7 bases). This CDR3 comprises 14 residues. Germline CDR1 reads SGHTA; CDR2 reads FQGNSA. Trimming removed 6 bases from V and 7 bases from J, with 17 bases in between. The CDR3: CASSQTGGLNTQYF. The CDR3, as DNA: TGTGCCAGCAGTCAGACGGGGGGCCTTAATACGCAGTATTTT.

The J gene is TRBJ2-3, the V gene TRBV6-5; TRBD2 is a possible D gene (5 bases). The CDR3 is 14 residues long. Trimming removed 7 bases at V and 6 bases at J, with 17 bases between. Germline V gene data show CDR1 as MNHEY and CDR2 as SVGAGI. CDR3 in DNA: TGTGCCAGCACCCCCGGGGTAACCCGGGATACGCAGTATTTT. Its translation: CASTPGVTRDTQYF.

The V call is TRBV5-1, the J call TRBJ1-1, with D maybe TRBD1 (5 bases). The length of the CDR3 is 15 residues. V was clipped by 0 bases and J by 4 bases, with 13 bases between them. Germline-derived CDR1 and CDR2 are SGHRS and YFSETQ. The CDR3 DNA reads as TGCGCCAGCAGCTTGGATCCGGGGGGACGCACTGAAGCTTTCTTT. Translating gives CASSLDPGGRTEAFF.

The chain carries TRBV2 and TRBJ1-2; no definite D call. The CDR3 loop spans 13 amino acids. V was pared by 10 bases and J by 4 bases, with 16 bases between. CDR1 and CDR2 (germline): SNHLY, FYNNEI. The CDR3 bases are TGTGCCACCCTTGAGATGAGATTCTATGGCTACACCTTC. Residues: CATLEMRFYGYTF.

This rearrangement joins TRBV9 to TRBJ1-2; D might be TRBD1 (6 bases). The length of the CDR3 is 11 residues. Trimming shortened V by 4 bases and J by 8 bases, and 9 bases separated the two germline ends. Germline V gives CDR1 SGDLS, CDR2 YYNGEE. CDR3 coding DNA: TGTGCCAGCAGCTACAGGGACGGCTACACCTTC. This codes for CASSYRDGYTF.

The V and J genes are TRBV6-5 and TRBJ1-4, with TRBD1 matching over 8 bases. The CDR3 covers 15 residues. V lost 10 bases to trimming and J lost 4 bases; unmatched junction nucleotides: 11. The germline gives CDR1 MNHEY, CDR2 SVGAGI. Here the CDR3 reads CATRSATGDNEKLFF. CDR3 bases: TGTGCCACCAGATCGGCGACAGGGGATAATGAAAAACTGTTTTTT.